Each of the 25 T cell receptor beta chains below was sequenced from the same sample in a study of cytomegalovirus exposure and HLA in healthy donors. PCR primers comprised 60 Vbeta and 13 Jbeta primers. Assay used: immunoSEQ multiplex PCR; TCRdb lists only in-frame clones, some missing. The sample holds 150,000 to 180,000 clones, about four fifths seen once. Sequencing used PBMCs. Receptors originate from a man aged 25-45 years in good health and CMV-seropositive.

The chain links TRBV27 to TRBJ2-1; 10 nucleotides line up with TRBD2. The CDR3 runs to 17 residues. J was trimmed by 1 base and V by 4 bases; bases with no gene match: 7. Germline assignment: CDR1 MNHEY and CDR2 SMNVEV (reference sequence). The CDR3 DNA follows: TGTGCCAGCAGTTCGTCCGGGACTAGCGTTTCCTACAATGAGCAGTTCTTC. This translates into CASSSSGTSVSYNEQFF.

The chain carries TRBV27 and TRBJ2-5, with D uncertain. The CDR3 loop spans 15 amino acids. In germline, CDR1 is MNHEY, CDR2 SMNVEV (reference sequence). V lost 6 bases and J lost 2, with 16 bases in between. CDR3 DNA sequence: TGTGCCAGCAGCCGGTTCAGTATACTACAAGAGACCCAGTACTTC. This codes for CASSRFSILQETQYF.

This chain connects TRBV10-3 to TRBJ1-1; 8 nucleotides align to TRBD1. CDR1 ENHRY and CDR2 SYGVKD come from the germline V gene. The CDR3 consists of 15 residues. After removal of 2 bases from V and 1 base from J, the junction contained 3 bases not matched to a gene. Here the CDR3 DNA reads TGTGCCATCAGTGAGCCCGGACAGGGGAACACTGAAGCTTTCTTT. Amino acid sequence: CAISEPGQGNTEAFF.

Written as DNA, the CDR3 is TGTGCCTGGAGTAACGGGGGCAATCAGCCCCAGCATTTT. Amino acids: CAWSNGGNQPQHF. This chain uses TRBV30 with TRBJ1-5, with D unclear. CDR1 and CDR2 (germline): GTSNPN, SVGIG (reference sequence). V lost 2 bases to trimming and J lost 2 bases, with 7 bases between them. CDR3 length: 13 amino acids.

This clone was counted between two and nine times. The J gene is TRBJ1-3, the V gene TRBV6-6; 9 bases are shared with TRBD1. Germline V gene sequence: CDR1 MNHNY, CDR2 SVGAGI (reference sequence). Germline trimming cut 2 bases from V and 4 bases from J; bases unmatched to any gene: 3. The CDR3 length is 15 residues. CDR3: CASSYLGQGGNTIYF. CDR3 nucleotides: TGTGCCAGCAGTTACCTGGGACAGGGCGGAAACACCATATATTTT.

CDR3 in amino acids: CAWEPGQGNIGYTF. CDR3 nucleotide sequence: TGTGCCTGGGAACCGGGACAGGGGAATATTGGCTACACCTTC. This chain links TRBV30 with TRBJ1-2; 10 bases agree with TRBD1. Germline trimming cut 5 bases from V and 7 bases from J; bases unmatched to any gene: 10. The CDR3 sequence is 14 residues long. Germline loops: CDR1 GTSNPN, CDR2 SVGIG (reference sequence).

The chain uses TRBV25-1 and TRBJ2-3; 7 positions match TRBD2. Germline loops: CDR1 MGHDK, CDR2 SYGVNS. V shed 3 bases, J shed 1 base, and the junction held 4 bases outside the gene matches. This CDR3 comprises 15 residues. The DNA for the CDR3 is TGTGCCAGCAGTGAGCGGGGGAGAGGCACAGATACGCAGTATTTT. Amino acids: CASSERGRGTDTQYF.

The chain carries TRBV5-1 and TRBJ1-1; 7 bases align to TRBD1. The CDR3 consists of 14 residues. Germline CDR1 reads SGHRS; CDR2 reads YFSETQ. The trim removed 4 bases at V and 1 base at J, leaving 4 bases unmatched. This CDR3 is CASSAGQENTEAFF. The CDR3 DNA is TGCGCCAGCAGCGCCGGACAGGAGAACACTGAAGCTTTCTTT. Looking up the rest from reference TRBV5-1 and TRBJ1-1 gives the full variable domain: KAGVTQTPRYLIKTRGQQVTLSCSPISGHRSVSWYQQTPGQGLQFLFEYFSETQRNKGNFPGRFSGRQFSNSRSEMNVSTLELGDSALYLCASSAGQENTEAFFGQGTRLTVV.

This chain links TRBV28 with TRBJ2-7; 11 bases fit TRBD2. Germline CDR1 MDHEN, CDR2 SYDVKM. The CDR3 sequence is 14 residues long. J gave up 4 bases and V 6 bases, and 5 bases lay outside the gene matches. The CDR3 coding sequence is TGTGCCAGCAGCGTAACTAGCGGGAGTTACGAGCAGTACTTC. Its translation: CASSVTSGSYEQYF.

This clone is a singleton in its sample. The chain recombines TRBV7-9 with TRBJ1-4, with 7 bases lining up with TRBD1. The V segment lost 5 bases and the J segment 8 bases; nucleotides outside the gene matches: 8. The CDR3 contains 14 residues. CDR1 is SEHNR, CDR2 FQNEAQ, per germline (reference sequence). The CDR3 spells CASSHAGTEEKLFF. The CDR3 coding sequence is TGTGCCAGCAGCCACGCGGGGACAGAAGAAAAACTGTTTTTT.

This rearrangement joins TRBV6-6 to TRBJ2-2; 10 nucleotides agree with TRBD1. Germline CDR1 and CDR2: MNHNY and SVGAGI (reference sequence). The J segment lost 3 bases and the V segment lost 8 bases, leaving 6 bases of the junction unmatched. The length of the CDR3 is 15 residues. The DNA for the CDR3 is TGTGCCAGCGTAAGACAGGGGGCGGACACCGGGGAGCTGTTTTTT. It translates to CASVRQGADTGELFF.

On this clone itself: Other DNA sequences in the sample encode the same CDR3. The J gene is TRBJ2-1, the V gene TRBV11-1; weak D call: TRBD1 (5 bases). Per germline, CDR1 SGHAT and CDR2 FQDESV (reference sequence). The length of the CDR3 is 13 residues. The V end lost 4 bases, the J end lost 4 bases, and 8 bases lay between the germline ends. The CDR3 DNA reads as TGTGCCAGCAGCTCAGGGCCTTACAATGAGCAGTTCTTC. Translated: CASSSGPYNEQFF.

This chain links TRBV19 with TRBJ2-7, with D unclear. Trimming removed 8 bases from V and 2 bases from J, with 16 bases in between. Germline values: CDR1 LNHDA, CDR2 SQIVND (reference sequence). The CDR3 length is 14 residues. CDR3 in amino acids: CASSLRGGAYEQYF. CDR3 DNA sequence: TGTGCCAGTTCCCTTCGCGGCGGAGCCTACGAGCAGTACTTC.

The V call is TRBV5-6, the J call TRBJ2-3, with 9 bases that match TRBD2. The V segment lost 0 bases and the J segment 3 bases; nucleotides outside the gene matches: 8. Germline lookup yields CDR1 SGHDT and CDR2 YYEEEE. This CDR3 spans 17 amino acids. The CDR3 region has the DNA TGTGCCAGCAGCTTGGCTCCTAGCGGGGTCCCTACAGATACGCAGTATTTT. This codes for CASSLAPSGVPTDTQYF.

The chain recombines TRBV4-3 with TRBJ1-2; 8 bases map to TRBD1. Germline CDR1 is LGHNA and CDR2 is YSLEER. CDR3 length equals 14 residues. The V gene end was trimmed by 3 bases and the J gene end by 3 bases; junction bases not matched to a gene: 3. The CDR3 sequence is CASSQDRADYGYTF. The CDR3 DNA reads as TGCGCCAGCAGCCAGGACAGGGCAGACTATGGCTACACCTTC.

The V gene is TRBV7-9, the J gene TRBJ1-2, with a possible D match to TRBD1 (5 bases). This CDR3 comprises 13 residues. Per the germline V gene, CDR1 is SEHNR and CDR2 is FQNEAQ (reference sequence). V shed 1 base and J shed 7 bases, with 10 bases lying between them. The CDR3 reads CASSLDRDSGYTF. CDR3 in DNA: TGTGCCAGCAGCTTAGATAGGGACTCTGGCTACACCTTC.

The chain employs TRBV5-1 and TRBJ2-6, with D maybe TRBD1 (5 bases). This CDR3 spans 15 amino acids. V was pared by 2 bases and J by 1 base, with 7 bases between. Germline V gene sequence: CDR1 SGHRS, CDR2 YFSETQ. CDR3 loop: CASSFRGSGANVLTF. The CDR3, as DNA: TGCGCCAGCAGCTTTAGGGGTTCTGGGGCCAACGTCCTGACTTTC.

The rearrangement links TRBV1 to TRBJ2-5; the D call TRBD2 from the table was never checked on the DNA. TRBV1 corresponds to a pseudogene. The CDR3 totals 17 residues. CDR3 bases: TGCACCAGCAGCCAAGATTGCGCGGGGGCCTGCCAAGAGACCCAGTACTTC. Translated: CTSSQDCAGACQETQYF.

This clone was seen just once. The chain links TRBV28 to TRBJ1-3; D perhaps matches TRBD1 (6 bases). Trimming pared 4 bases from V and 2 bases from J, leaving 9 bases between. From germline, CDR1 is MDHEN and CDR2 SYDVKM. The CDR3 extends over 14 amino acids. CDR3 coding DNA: TGTGCCAGCAGTTCAGGGGTGACTGGAAACACCATATATTTT. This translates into CASSSGVTGNTIYF.

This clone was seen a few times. The CDR3 sequence: CASRETRGYTF. CDR3 nucleotide sequence: TGTGCCAGCAGGGAGACTAGAGGCTACACCTTC. The J gene is TRBJ1-2, the V gene TRBV2; D gene uncertain. V shed 6 bases and J shed 8 bases, with 10 bases lying between them. Germline CDR1 reads SNHLY; CDR2 reads FYNNEI. The CDR3 runs 11 residues.

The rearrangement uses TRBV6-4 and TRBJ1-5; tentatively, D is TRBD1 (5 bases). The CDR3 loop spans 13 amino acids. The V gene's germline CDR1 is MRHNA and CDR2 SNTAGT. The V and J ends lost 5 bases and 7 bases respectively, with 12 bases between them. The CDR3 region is CASSPAGGQPQHF. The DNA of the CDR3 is TGTGCCAGCAGTCCTGCGGGGGGGCAGCCCCAGCATTTT.

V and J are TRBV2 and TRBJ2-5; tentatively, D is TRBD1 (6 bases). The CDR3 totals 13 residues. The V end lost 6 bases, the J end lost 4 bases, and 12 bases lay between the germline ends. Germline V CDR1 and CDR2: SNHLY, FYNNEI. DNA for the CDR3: TGTGCCAGCAGGCAGGGGATAGGAGAGACCCAGTACTTC. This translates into CASRQGIGETQYF. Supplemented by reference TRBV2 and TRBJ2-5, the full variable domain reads EPEVTQTPSHQVTQMGQEVILRCVPISNHLYFYWYRQILGQKVEFLVSFYNNEISEKSEIFDDQFSVERPDGSNFTLKIRSTKLEDSAMYFCASRQGIGETQYFGPGTRLLVL.

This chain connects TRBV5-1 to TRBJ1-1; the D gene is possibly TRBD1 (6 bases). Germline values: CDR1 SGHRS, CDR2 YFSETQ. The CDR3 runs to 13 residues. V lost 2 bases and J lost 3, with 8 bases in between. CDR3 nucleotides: TGCGCCAGCAGCTTTGACAGGTACACTGAAGCTTTCTTT. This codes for CASSFDRYTEAFF.

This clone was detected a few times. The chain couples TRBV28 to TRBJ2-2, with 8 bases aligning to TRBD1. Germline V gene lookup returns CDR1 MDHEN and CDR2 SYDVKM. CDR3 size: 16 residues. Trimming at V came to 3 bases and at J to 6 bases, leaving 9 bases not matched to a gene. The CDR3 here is CASSLQGRGLSGELFF. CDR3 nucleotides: TGTGCCAGCAGTTTGCAGGGCAGGGGGCTTTCCGGGGAGCTGTTTTTT.

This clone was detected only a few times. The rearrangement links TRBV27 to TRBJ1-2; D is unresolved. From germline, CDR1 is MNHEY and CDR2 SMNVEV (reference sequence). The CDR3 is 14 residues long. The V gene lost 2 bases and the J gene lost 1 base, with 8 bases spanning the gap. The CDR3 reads CASSLDRSNYGYTF. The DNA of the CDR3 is TGTGCCAGCAGTTTAGATCGCAGTAACTATGGCTACACCTTC.